The present TCR beta chain was sequenced within a study of shared clonotypes between healthy human individuals. Study findings and constraints: An anticipated effect of sequencing depth on clonotype sharing among donors was recognized.

As to this clone: Antigen: not known.

V was shortened by 10 bases and J by 7 bases, with 13 bases between the two germline ends. The CDR3 has 11 residues. Germline V CDR1 and CDR2: MNHNS, SASEGT. Terminally differentiated effector memory CD45RA+ cells were excluded by CCR7 positive selection of CD45RO-negative cells. Original processing notes: Because ImmunoSEQ provided only junction sequences with no quality scores, the filtering differed. Here immunoSEQ multiplex PCR was the method, and the copy in TCRdb shows in-frame clones only, minus some. The V and J calls and clone size were taken over from that table, and D and trimming were inferred from the DNA. The sample includes 1.5 million to 2.5 million clones, roughly 95% of them seen just once.

The clonotype comes from a man aged 18 to 30 in good health. The source material was naive CD8+ T cells sorted from blood. The chain recombines TRBV6-1 with TRBJ1-1, with a possible D match to TRBD1 (6 bases). DNA of the CDR3: TGTGCCATGCTCTCGGACAGTGAAGCTTTCTTT. Residues: CAMLSDSEAFF.